This TCR beta chain was retrieved from a study of T cells after yellow fever vaccination. Germline V gene data show CDR1 as SGHAT and CDR2 as FQNNGV. The CDR3 length is 15 residues. Trimming removed 3 bases at V and 6 bases at J, with 16 bases between. A process of 5'RACE template switching, which added a universal primer site and UMIs, was used to make TCR cDNA. MiXCR, applied by TCRdb to the 5' RACE reads, yields one record per CDR3 protein. This sample yields around 600,000 distinct CDR3 sequences, of which about 12% are seen a single time; around 14% belongs to the top ten. This rearrangement joins TRBV11-2 to TRBJ2-3; TRBD1 might be the D (6 bases). Sequenced here: PBMCs, sampled on the day of the yellow fever booster vaccination. The receptor comes from a man aged 30 to 45 who received the YFV17D yellow fever vaccine. The CDR3 spells CASSFGTQPGDTQYF. The CDR3 nucleotides are TGTGCCAGCAGCTTTGGGACACAGCCAGGGGATACGCAGTATTTT.